Listed below are T cell receptor beta chains from one sample, sequenced in a study of T cells in Graves' hyperthyroidism and ophthalmopathy. TCRdb re-derived calls from the multiplex PCR reads in MiXCR, one entry per CDR3 protein. The sample gives roughly 530,000 distinct CDR3 sequences, roughly 17% of which show up once; 15% to 20% is in the top ten. The specimen sequenced was blood. The receptors here all came from a woman between 18 and 29 years old with Graves' ophthalmopathy. Both conserved end residues are part of each CDR3. Fields, in order: V gene, D gene, J gene, clone size, CDR3 protein, CDR3 DNA. A D gene is named only where the DNA matches it firmly. Only some rows state a clone size, as once, few, many or a class for expanded clones.

TRBV3-1,NA,TRBJ2-7,many,CASSQTLRIPYEQYF,TGTGCCAGCAGCCAGACCCTCAGGATCCCCTACGAGCAGTACTTC
TRBV5-5,TRBD1,TRBJ1-1,many,CASSSGRTGRSWEAFF,TGTGCCAGCAGCTCCGGTCGGACAGGTCGGAGTTGGGAAGCTTTCTTT
TRBV20-1,NA,TRBJ1-4,many,CSATSRKAEKLFF,TGCAGTGCCACTTCACGGAAGGCTGAAAAACTGTTTTTT
TRBV30,NA,TRBJ1-6,many,CAWSRGRENSPLHF,TGTGCCTGGAGTAGGGGACGGGAGAATTCACCCCTCCACTTT
TRBV4-1,NA,TRBJ2-1,many,CASSQVDSYNEQFF,TGCGCCAGCAGCCAAGTCGACAGCTACAATGAGCAGTTCTTC
TRBV24-1,TRBD1,TRBJ2-3,NA,CATSETGTGVGNTQYF,TGTGCCACCAGTGAAACCGGGACAGGGGTCGGGAATACGCAGTATTTT
TRBV27,NA,TRBJ2-3,NA,CASSEATGVVSDTQYF,TGTGCCAGCAGTGAGGCCACGGGGGTTGTTTCAGATACGCAGTATTTT
TRBV6-2/TRBV6-3,NA,TRBJ1-5,NA,CASRRVGGYSNQPQHF,TGTGCCAGCAGACGCGTGGGGGGCTATAGCAATCAGCCCCAGCATTTT
TRBV18,NA,TRBJ1-1,NA,CASSHPYRVSAEAFF,TGTGCCAGCTCGCACCCCTACAGGGTATCGGCTGAAGCTTTCTTT
TRBV27,NA,TRBJ2-7,few,CASSLRGTPYEQYF,TGTGCCAGCAGTTTAAGGGGGACCCCCTACGAGCAGTACTTC
TRBV7-9,NA,TRBJ2-5,many,CASSFSVGSPQETQYF,TGTGCCAGCAGCTTTAGTGTGGGGTCTCCGCAAGAGACCCAGTACTTC
TRBV28,NA,TRBJ2-3,many,CASSLPSRTVFGTDTQYF,TGTGCCAGCAGTTTACCCAGCAGGACTGTATTTGGCACAGATACGCAGTATTTT
TRBV6-1,NA,TRBJ2-1,NA,CASSSSRLPSYNEQFF,TGTGCCAGCAGCTCGAGTAGACTCCCCTCATACAATGAGCAGTTCTTC
TRBV7-9,TRBD2,TRBJ2-7,NA,CASSRRTGLAETYGQYF,TGTGCCAGCAGCCGTCGAACTGGGCTAGCGGAAACCTACGGGCAGTACTTC
TRBV20-1,NA,TRBJ1-1,few,CSARQGGVAFF,TGCAGTGCTAGACAGGGCGGAGTAGCTTTCTTT
TRBV20-1,NA,TRBJ1-1,few,CSGRGNTEAFF,TGCAGTGGGCGAGGGAACACTGAAGCTTTCTTT
TRBV7-9,NA,TRBJ2-7,many,CASSRDPSYEQYF,TGTGCCAGCAGTCGCGATCCTTCCTACGAGCAGTACTTC
TRBV12-3/TRBV12-4,TRBD2,TRBJ2-1,many,CASSSPGLAGGPRVNEQFF,TGTGCCAGCAGTTCTCCGGGACTAGCGGGGGGGCCGAGGGTCAATGAGCAGTTCTTC
TRBV28,NA,TRBJ2-2,many,CASSLWSRGTGELFF,TGTGCCAGCAGTTTATGGTCGAGGGGCACCGGGGAGCTGTTTTTT
TRBV2,NA,TRBJ2-1,many,CASSEGVEQFF,TGTGCCAGCAGTGAGGGAGTTGAGCAGTTCTTC
TRBV7-8,NA,TRBJ1-2,few,CASSLWGGGDGYTF,TGTGCCAGCAGCTTATGGGGGGGGGGAGATGGCTACACCTTC
TRBV10-3,NA,TRBJ1-1,NA,CAISGQGDNAEAFF,TGTGCCATCAGTGGCCAGGGAGACAACGCTGAAGCTTTCTTT
TRBV5-6,TRBD1,TRBJ1-2,NA,CASSSMTGYVSDYGYTF,TGTGCCAGCAGCTCGATGACAGGGTACGTGTCGGACTATGGCTACACCTTC
TRBV28,NA,TRBJ2-7,many,CASSLSGDEQYF,TGTGCCAGCAGTTTATCCGGGGACGAGCAGTACTTC
TRBV28,NA,TRBJ1-1,many,CASSIGSFFGLPNTEAFF,TGTGCCAGCAGTATAGGGTCCTTTTTTGGACTGCCGAACACTGAAGCTTTCTTT
TRBV28,NA,TRBJ2-5,many,CASSPPLPRQYF,TGTGCCAGCAGCCCCCCCCTTCCGCGCCAGTACTTC
TRBV2,TRBD2,TRBJ2-1,many,CASSGTSGGNYNEQFF,TGTGCCAGCTCCGGGACTAGCGGGGGGAACTACAATGAGCAGTTCTTC
TRBV5-1,NA,TRBJ1-1,many,CASSNGQTTGNTEAFF,TGCGCCAGCAGTAACGGACAGACCACTGGGAACACTGAAGCTTTCTTT
TRBV12-3/TRBV12-4,TRBD1,TRBJ1-5,many,CASGVPGQGRNQPQHF,TGTGCCAGCGGAGTTCCAGGACAGGGGCGCAATCAGCCCCAGCATTTT
TRBV28,TRBD1,TRBJ1-2,NA,CASSFNAGGANYGYTF,TGTGCCAGCAGTTTTAACGCAGGGGGGGCTAACTATGGCTACACCTTC
TRBV2,TRBD2,TRBJ2-7,medium-sized,CASSASTSGSYRSYEQYF,TGTGCCAGCAGTGCCTCGACTAGCGGGAGTTACCGGAGCTACGAGCAGTACTTC
TRBV2,NA,TRBJ2-3,many,CASSAEGPDTQYF,TGTGCCAGCAGTGCGGAGGGTCCAGATACGCAGTATTTT
TRBV6-5,NA,TRBJ1-3,few,CASSYASTGNTIYF,TGTGCCAGCAGTTACGCCAGCACAGGAAACACCATATATTTT
TRBV7-2,TRBD2,TRBJ2-5,NA,CASSSPLAGGITETQYF,TGTGCCAGCAGCTCCCCGCTAGCGGGGGGGATCACGGAGACCCAGTACTTC
TRBV28,TRBD2,TRBJ2-5,many,CASSLFVAGAGETQYF,TGTGCCAGCAGTTTATTCGTAGCGGGAGCGGGGGAGACCCAGTACTTC
TRBV12-3/TRBV12-4,TRBD2,TRBJ2-1,many,CASSEFLLSSGGAIEQFF,TGTGCCAGCAGTGAATTTTTATTGAGTAGCGGGGGGGCTATTGAGCAGTTCTTC
TRBV9,TRBD2,TRBJ2-1,few,CASSPGTSVSYNEQFF,TGTGCCAGCAGCCCCGGGACTAGCGTGTCCTACAATGAGCAGTTCTTC
TRBV20-1,TRBD2,TRBJ2-1,many,CSARSLAGGNNEQFF,TGCAGTGCTAGATCACTAGCGGGGGGAAACAATGAGCAGTTCTTC
TRBV19,NA,TRBJ2-5,NA,CASSMDGVETQYF,TGTGCCAGTAGTATGGATGGGGTGGAGACCCAGTACTTC
TRBV20-1,TRBD1,TRBJ1-2,many,CSARTGEYGYTF,TGCAGTGCTCGAACAGGGGAGTATGGCTACACCTTC
TRBV11-2,NA,TRBJ2-7,NA,CASSLVPPERGVSYEQYF,TGTGCCAGCAGCTTAGTCCCCCCGGAAAGGGGCGTATCCTACGAGCAGTACTTC
TRBV3-1,TRBD1,TRBJ1-1,many,CASSQVVSGPDRANTEAFF,TGTGCCAGCAGCCAAGTAGTTTCTGGCCCGGACAGGGCGAACACTGAAGCTTTCTTT
TRBV27,TRBD2,TRBJ2-3,NA,CASRGARSGRGTDTQYF,TGTGCCAGCAGGGGAGCCCGGAGCGGGAGGGGGACAGATACGCAGTATTTT
TRBV4-3,NA,TRBJ1-2,NA,CASSQVGGTDGYTF,TGCGCCAGCAGCCAAGTTGGGGGAACAGATGGCTACACCTTC
TRBV20-1,NA,TRBJ1-2,NA,CSAPTNRALANYGYTF,TGCAGTGCCCCGACCAACAGGGCCTTGGCTAACTATGGCTACACCTTC
TRBV28,NA,TRBJ2-5,many,CASSLPGETQYF,TGTGCCAGCAGTTTACCGGGGGAGACCCAGTACTTC
TRBV28,NA,TRBJ2-3,many,CASSPTTATTDTQYF,TGTGCCAGCAGTCCCACGACAGCCACCACAGATACGCAGTATTTT
TRBV30,NA,TRBJ2-3,NA,CAWSIQRVSTDTQYF,TGTGCCTGGAGTATACAGCGGGTTAGCACAGATACGCAGTATTTT
TRBV4-2,NA,TRBJ1-1,few,CASSQEITGNTEAFF,TGTGCCAGCAGCCAAGAAATTACAGGGAACACTGAAGCTTTCTTT
TRBV12-3/TRBV12-4,TRBD2,TRBJ2-3,many,CASSFLKGAGATTDTQYF,TGTGCCAGCAGTTTTCTGAAGGGAGCGGGAGCAACCACAGATACGCAGTATTTT
TRBV27,TRBD2,TRBJ2-1,NA,CASSLGGRPSRLANNEQFF,TGTGCCAGCAGTTTGGGCGGCAGACCCTCCCGACTAGCGAACAATGAGCAGTTCTTC
TRBV18,NA,TRBJ2-2,NA,CASSPREGGWNTGELFF,TGTGCCAGCTCACCACGAGAGGGGGGCTGGAACACCGGGGAGCTGTTTTTT
TRBV20-1,TRBD2,TRBJ2-4,NA,CSARWGLAGPKNIQYF,TGCAGTGCTAGGTGGGGACTAGCGGGGCCCAAAAACATTCAGTACTTC
TRBV7-9,TRBD1,TRBJ2-7,NA,CASSLDGQGEQYF,TGTGCCAGCAGCTTAGATGGACAGGGCGAGCAGTACTTC
TRBV5-8,NA,TRBJ1-4,many,CASSDWAWSNEKLFF,TGTGCCAGCAGCGATTGGGCCTGGTCGAATGAAAAACTGTTTTTT
TRBV28,TRBD2,TRBJ2-5,many,CASSPAGGGETQYF,TGTGCCAGCAGCCCCGCGGGGGGTGGGGAGACCCAGTACTTC
TRBV12-3/TRBV12-4,NA,TRBJ2-3,many,CASSSKGAQYF,TGTGCCAGCAGCTCCAAGGGGGCGCAGTATTTT
TRBV3-2,NA,TRBJ2-1,NA,CASSHCESPPRDRGQDEQFF,TGTGCCAGCAGCCATTGCGAAAGTCCTCCCCGGGACAGGGGGCAGGATGAGCAGTTCTTC
TRBV3-1,NA,TRBJ2-5,NA,CASSPGSRETQYF,TGTGCCAGCAGCCCCGGTTCTCGGGAGACCCAGTACTTC
TRBV7-2,TRBD2,TRBJ2-5,NA,CASSPKVLAGPKETQYF,TGTGCCAGCAGCCCGAAGGTCCTAGCGGGACCTAAAGAGACCCAGTACTTC